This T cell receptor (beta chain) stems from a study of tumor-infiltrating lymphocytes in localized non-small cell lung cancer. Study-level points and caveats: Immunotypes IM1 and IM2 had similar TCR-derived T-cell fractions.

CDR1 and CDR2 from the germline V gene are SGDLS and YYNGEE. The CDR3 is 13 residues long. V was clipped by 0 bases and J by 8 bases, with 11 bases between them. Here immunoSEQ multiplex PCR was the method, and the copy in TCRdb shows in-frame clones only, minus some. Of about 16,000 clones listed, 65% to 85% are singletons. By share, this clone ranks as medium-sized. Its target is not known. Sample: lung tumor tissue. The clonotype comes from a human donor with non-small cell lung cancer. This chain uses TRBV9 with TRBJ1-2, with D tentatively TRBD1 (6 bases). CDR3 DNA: TGTGCCAGCAGCGTAGATGACAGGCCCGGCTACACCTTC. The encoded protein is CASSVDDRPGYTF.